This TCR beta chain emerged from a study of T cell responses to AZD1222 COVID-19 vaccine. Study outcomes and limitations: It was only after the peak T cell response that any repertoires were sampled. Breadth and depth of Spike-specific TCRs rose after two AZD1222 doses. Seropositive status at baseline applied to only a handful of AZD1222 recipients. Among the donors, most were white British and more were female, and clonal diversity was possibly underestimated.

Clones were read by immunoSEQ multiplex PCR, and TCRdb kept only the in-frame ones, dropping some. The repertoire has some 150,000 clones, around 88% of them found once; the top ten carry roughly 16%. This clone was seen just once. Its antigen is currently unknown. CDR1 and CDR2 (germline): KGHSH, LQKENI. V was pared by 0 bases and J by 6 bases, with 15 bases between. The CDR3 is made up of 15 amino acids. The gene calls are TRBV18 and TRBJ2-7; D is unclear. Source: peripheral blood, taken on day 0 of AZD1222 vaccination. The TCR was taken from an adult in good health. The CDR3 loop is CASSPPSKKWSEQYF. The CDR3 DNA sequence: TGTGCCAGCTCACCACCGAGTAAAAAGTGGAGCGAGCAGTACTTC.